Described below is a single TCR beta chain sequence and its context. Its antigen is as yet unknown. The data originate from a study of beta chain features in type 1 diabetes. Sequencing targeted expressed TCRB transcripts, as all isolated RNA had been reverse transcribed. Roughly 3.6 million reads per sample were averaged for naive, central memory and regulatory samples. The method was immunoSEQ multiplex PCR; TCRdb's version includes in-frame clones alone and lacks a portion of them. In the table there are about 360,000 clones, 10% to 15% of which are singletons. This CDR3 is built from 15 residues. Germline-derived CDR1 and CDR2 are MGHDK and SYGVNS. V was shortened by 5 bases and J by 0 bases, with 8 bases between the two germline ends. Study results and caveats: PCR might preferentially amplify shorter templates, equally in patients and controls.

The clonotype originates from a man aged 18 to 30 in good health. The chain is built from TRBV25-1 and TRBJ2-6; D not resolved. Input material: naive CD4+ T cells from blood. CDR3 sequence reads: CASSQPGSGANVLTF. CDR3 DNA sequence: TGTGCCAGCAGTCAACCGGGCTCTGGGGCCAACGTCCTGACTTTC.